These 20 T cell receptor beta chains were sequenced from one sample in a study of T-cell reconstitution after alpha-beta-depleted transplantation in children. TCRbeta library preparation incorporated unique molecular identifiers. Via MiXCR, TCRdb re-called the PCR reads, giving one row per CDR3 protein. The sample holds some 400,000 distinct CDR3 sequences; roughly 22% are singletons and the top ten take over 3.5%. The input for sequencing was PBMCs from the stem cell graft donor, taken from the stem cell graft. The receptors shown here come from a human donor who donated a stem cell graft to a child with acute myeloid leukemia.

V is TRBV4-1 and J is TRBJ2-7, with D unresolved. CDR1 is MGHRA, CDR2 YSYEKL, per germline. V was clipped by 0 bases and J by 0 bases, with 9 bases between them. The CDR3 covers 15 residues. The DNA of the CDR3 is TGCGCCAGCAGCCAAGAGGCAGCAAGCTCCTACGAGCAGTACTTC. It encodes CASSQEAASSYEQYF.

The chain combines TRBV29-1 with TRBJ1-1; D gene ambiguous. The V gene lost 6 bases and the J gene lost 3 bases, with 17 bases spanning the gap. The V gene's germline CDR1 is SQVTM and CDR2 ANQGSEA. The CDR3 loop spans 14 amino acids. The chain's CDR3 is CSVKTRLTDTEAFF. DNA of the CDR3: TGCAGCGTCAAAACCCGATTAACGGACACTGAAGCTTTCTTT.

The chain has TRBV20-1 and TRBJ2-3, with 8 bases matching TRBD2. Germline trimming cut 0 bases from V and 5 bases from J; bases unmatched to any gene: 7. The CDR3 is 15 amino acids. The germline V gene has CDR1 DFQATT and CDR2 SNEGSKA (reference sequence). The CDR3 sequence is CSARDKAGVRDTQYF. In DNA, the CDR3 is TGCAGTGCTAGAGATAAAGCGGGAGTACGAGATACGCAGTATTTT.

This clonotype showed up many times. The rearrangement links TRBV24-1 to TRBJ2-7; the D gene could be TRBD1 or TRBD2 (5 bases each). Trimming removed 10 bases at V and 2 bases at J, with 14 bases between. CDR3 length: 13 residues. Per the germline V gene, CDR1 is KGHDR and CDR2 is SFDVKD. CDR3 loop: CATGDGSTYEQYF. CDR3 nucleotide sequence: TGTGCCACTGGGGACGGATCGACCTACGAGCAGTACTTC.

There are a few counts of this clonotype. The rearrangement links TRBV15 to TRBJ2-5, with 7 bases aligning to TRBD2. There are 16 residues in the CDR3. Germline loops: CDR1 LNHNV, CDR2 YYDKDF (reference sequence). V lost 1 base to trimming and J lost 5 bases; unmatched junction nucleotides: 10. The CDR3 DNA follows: TGTGCCACCAGCAGAGGGGATAGCGGGCCCATTGAGACCCAGTACTTC. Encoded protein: CATSRGDSGPIETQYF.

In DNA, the CDR3 is TGCAGTGCTAGAAAGGAACGGAGGGGAGATACGCAGTATTTT. As protein: CSARKERRGDTQYF. The rearrangement links TRBV20-1 to TRBJ2-3; weak D call: TRBD2 (6 bases). The germline V and J ends were trimmed by 2 bases and 5 bases, with 14 bases remaining between them. The CDR3 loop spans 14 amino acids. Germline CDR1 is DFQATT and CDR2 is SNEGSKA (reference sequence).

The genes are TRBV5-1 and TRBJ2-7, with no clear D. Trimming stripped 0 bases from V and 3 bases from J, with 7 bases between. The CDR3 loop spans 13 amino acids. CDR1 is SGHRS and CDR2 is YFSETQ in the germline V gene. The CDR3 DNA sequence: TGCGCCAGCAGCTTGGTGGCTGGCTACGAGCAGTACTTC. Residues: CASSLVAGYEQYF.

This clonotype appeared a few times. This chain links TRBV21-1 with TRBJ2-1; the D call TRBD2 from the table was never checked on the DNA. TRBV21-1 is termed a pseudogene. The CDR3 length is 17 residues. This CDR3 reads CASSKVCGREVNNEQFF. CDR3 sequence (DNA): TGTGCCAGCAGCAAAGTGTGTGGGCGGGAGGTAAACAATGAGCAGTTCTTC.

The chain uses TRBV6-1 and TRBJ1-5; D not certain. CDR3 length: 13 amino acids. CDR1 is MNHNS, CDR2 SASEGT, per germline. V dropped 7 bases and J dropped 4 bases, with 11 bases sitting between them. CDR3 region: CASTVNFNQPQHF. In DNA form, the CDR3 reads TGTGCCAGCACCGTAAATTTTAATCAGCCCCAGCATTTT.

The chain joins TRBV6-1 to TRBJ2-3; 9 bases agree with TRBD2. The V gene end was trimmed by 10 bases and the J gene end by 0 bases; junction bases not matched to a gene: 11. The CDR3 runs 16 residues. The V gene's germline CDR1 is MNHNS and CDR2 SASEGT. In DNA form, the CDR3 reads TGTGCCACCTCTCGTGGCGGGAGGGCCAGCACAGATACGCAGTATTTT. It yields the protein CATSRGGRASTDTQYF.

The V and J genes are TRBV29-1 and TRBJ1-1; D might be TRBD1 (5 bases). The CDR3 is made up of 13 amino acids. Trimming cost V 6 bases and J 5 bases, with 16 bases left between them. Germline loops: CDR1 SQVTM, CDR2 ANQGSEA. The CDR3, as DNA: TGCAGCGTGAAACAGGTTCTGGGGACTGAAGCTTTCTTT. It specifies CSVKQVLGTEAFF.

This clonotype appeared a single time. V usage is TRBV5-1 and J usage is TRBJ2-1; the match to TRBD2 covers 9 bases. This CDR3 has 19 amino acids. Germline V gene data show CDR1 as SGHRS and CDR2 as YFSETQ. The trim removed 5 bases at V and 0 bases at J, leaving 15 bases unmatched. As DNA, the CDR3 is TGCGCCAGCAGTAATGGACTAGCGACTCTACCGAACTCCTACAATGAGCAGTTCTTC. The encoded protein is CASSNGLATLPNSYNEQFF.

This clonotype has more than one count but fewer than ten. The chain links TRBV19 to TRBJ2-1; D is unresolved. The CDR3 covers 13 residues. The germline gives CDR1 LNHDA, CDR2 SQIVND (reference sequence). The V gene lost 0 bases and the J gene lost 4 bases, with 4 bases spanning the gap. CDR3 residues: CASSIDRYNEQFF. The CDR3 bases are TGTGCCAGTAGTATAGACAGATACAATGAGCAGTTCTTC.

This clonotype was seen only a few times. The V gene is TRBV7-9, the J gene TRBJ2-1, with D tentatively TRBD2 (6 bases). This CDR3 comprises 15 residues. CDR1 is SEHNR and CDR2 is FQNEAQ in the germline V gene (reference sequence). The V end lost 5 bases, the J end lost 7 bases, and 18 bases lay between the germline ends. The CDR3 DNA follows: TGTGCCAGCAGCCGACAGAACCGGGAGCTGAATGAGCAGTTCTTC. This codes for CASSRQNRELNEQFF.

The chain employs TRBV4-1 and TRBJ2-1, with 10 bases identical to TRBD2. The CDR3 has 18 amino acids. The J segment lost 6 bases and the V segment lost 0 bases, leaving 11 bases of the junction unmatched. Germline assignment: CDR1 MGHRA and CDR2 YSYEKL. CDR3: CASSQEGSSGSFANEQFF. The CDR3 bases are TGCGCCAGCAGCCAAGAAGGGTCTAGCGGGAGTTTCGCCAATGAGCAGTTCTTC.

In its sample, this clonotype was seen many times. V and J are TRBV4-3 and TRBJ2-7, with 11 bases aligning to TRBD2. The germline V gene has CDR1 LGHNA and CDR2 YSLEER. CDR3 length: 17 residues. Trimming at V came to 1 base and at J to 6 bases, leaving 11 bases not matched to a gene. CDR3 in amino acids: CASSQVRELAGVGEQYF. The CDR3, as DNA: TGCGCCAGCAGCCAAGTCCGCGAACTAGCGGGAGTTGGCGAGCAGTACTTC.

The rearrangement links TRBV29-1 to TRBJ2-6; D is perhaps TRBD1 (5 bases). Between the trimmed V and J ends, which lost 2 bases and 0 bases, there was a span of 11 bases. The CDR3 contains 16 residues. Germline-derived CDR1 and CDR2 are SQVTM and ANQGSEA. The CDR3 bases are TGCAGCGTTGAATCCTCGACAGTCTCTGGGGCCAACGTCCTGACTTTC. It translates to CSVESSTVSGANVLTF.

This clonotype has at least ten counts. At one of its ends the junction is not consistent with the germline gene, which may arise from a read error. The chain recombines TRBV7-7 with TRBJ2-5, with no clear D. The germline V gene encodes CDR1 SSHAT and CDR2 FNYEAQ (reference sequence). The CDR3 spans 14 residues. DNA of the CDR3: TGTGCTAGCAGCTTTGGGCTAACCCAAGAGACCCAGTACTTC. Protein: CASSFGLTQETQYF.

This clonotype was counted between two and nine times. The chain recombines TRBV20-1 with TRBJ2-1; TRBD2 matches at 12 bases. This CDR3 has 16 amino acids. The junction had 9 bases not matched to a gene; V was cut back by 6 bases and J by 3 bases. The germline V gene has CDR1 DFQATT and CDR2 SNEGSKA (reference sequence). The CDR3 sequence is CSATPGLAGLYNEQFF. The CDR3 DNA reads TGCAGTGCAACACCGGGACTAGCGGGCCTCTACAATGAGCAGTTCTTC.

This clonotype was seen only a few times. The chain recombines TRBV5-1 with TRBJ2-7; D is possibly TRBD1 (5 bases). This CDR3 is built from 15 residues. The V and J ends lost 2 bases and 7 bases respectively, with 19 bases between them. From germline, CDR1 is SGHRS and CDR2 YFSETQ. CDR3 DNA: TGCGCCAGCAGCTTCCGAACATGGGGCCGAAGGGAGCAGTACTTC. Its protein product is CASSFRTWGRREQYF.